This is a list of T cell receptor beta chains from one sample in a study of CD8 T cells in ankylosing spondylitis. Via MiXCR, TCRdb re-called the 5' RACE reads, giving one row per CDR3 protein. Of hundreds of thousands of distinct CDR3 sequences listed, roughly 20% were seen once; the top ten hold 7.8%. The sample taken for sequencing was blood, either unsorted or a sorted T cell fraction (not recorded which). The receptors stem from a male donor with ankylosing spondylitis or in good health (not recorded which). CDR3s include the opening cysteine and the closing phenylalanine or tryptophan. The D gene is left open where the match is weak. Some rows have no size entry. The others give once, few or many, or a class for an expanded clone.

j_call clone_size d_call v_call cdr3_aa cdr3_nt
TRBJ2-2 - - TRBV5-1 CASSLRTNTGELFF TGCGCCAGCAGCCTGAGAACGAACACCGGGGAGCTGTTTTTT
TRBJ2-1 - TRBD2 TRBV5-1 CASSRLLAHLNNEQFF TGCGCCAGCAGCCGCTTACTAGCGCACTTAAACAATGAGCAGTTCTTC
TRBJ1-2 - - TRBV5-1 CASSPTNDILYGYTF TGCGCCAGCAGCCCCACCAACGATATACTATATGGCTACACCTTC
TRBJ1-2 few - TRBV5-1 CASSVLGRSGYTF TGCGCCAGCAGCGTGCTAGGGAGGAGTGGCTACACCTTC
TRBJ2-2 few - TRBV5-1 CASSLRQAGNTGELFF TGCGCCAGCAGCTTGCGGCAAGCGGGGAACACCGGGGAGCTGTTTTTT
TRBJ1-2 - TRBD1 TRBV25-1 CASSGQGFNYGYTF TGTGCCAGCAGTGGACAGGGGTTTAACTATGGCTACACCTTC
TRBJ2-1 - TRBD2 TRBV28 CASSSGASGNEQFF TGTGCCAGCAGTTCAGGGGCTAGCGGGAATGAGCAGTTCTTC
TRBJ2-3 few TRBD2 TRBV12-3/TRBV12-4 CASSPSGRPDTQYF TGTGCCAGCAGTCCTAGCGGGAGGCCGGATACGCAGTATTTT
TRBJ1-3 few - TRBV5-1 CASSATGGNTIYF TGCGCCAGCAGCGCGACAGGTGGAAACACCATATATTTT
TRBJ2-1 few TRBD2 TRBV7-3 CASSTSGTSGVNEQFF TGTGCCAGCTCGACTTCAGGGACTAGCGGTGTCAATGAGCAGTTCTTC
TRBJ2-3 few TRBD2 TRBV29-1 CSVERGGGTDTQYF TGCAGCGTTGAAAGGGGCGGGGGAACAGATACGCAGTATTTT
TRBJ1-2 many - TRBV6-5 CASGTRAYGYTF TGTGCCAGCGGAACCAGGGCTTATGGCTACACCTTC
TRBJ1-6 once TRBD1 TRBV6-1 CASRGRTGDNSPLHF TGTGCCAGCAGAGGGAGGACAGGGGATAATTCACCCCTCCACTTT
TRBJ1-2 few - TRBV20-1 CSASQHNGYTF TGCAGTGCTAGCCAACACAATGGCTACACCTTC
TRBJ1-2 - - TRBV29-1 CSVGPGSGYTF TGCAGCGTTGGCCCGGGTTCGGGGTACACCTTC
TRBJ1-1 - - TRBV25-1 CASSEPGMNTEAFF TGTGCCAGCAGTGAACCAGGGATGAACACTGAAGCTTTCTTT
TRBJ2-3 few - TRBV5-1 CASSSRSSTDTQYF TGCGCCAGCAGCTCCCGGTCGAGCACAGATACGCAGTATTTT
TRBJ1-2 - TRBD1 TRBV5-5 CASSLGDRVVYGYTF TGTGCCAGCAGCCTAGGGGACAGGGTAGTCTATGGCTACACCTTC
TRBJ2-1 few TRBD1 TRBV5-1 CASSWGTGDYNEQFF TGCGCCAGCAGCTGGGGGACAGGGGACTACAATGAGCAGTTCTTC
TRBJ2-3 - TRBD2 TRBV28 CASSPAGLAGGSDTQYF TGTGCCAGCAGTCCCGCTGGACTAGCGGGAGGAAGCGATACGCAGTATTTT
TRBJ1-1 many TRBD1 TRBV5-1 CASSEGGGNTEAFF TGCGCCAGCAGCGAAGGGGGCGGAAACACTGAAGCTTTCTTT